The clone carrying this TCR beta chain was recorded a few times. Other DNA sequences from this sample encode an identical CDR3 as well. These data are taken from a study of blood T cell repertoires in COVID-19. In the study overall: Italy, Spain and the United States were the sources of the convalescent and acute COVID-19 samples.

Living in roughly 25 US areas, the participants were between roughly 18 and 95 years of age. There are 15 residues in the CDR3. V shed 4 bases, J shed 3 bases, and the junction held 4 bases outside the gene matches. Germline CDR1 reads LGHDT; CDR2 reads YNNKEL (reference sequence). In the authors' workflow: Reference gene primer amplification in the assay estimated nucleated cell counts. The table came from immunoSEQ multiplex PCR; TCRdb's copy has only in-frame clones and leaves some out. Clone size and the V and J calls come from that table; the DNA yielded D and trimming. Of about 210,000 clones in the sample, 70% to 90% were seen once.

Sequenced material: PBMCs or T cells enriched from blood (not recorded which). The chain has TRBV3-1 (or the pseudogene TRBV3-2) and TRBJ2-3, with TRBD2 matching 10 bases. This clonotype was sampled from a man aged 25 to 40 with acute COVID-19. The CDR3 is CASSRAGGPTDTQYF. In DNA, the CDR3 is TGTGCCAGCAGCCGAGCGGGGGGGCCGACAGATACGCAGTATTTT.